A selection of T cell receptor beta chains follows, all from one sample in a study of cytomegalovirus exposure and HLA in healthy donors. The method was immunoSEQ multiplex PCR; TCRdb's version includes in-frame clones alone and lacks a portion of them. Of roughly 120,000 clones listed, approximately 86% are singletons. The sequencing sample was made of PBMCs. The receptor source for this set is a man aged 35 to 55 in good health and CMV-seronegative. Each CDR3 is given with its conserved first and last residue. The D gene is left open where the match is weak. Some rows mark clone size as missing; the rest say once, few, many or name a class of expanded clone.

v_gene	d_gene	abundance	j_gene	CDR3aa	CDR3nt
TRBV18	NA	NA	TRBJ2-7	CASSPGTEGYEQYF	TGTGCCAGCTCACCGGGGACTGAAGGTTACGAGCAGTACTTC
TRBV4-1	NA	NA	TRBJ2-2	CASSLQGTVANTGELFF	TGCGCCAGCAGCCTCCAGGGGACCGTCGCGAACACCGGGGAGCTGTTTTTT
TRBV5-8	NA	NA	TRBJ1-4	CASSFLDGELFF	TGTGCCAGCAGCTTCCTGGACGGGGAACTGTTTTTT
TRBV4-3	NA	NA	TRBJ2-7	CASSQYFLDNYEQYF	TGCGCCAGCAGCCAGTACTTCTTGGACAACTACGAGCAGTACTTC
TRBV5-4	NA	NA	TRBJ2-7	CASSLAGSSYEQYF	TGTGCCAGCAGCTTGGCCGGGAGTTCCTACGAGCAGTACTTC
TRBV5-1	NA	few	TRBJ1-3	CASSLPGSSGNTIYF	TGCGCCAGCAGCTTGCCCGGGAGCTCTGGAAACACCATATATTTT
TRBV5-1	NA	NA	TRBJ1-4	CASSLAGEKEKLFF	TGCGCCAGCAGCTTGGCAGGGGAAAAAGAAAAACTGTTTTTT
TRBV27	TRBD2	NA	TRBJ2-7	CASSLSWGGRSYEQYF	TGTGCCAGCAGTTTATCCTGGGGGGGACGCTCCTACGAGCAGTACTTC
TRBV5-5	NA	NA	TRBJ1-2	CASSLVPANYGYTF	TGTGCCAGCAGCTTGGTACCAGCTAACTATGGCTACACCTTC
TRBV6-4	TRBD2	few	TRBJ2-5	CASSPSSGGPVGTQYF	TGTGCCAGCAGTCCCTCTAGCGGGGGGCCGGTTGGGACCCAGTACTTC
TRBV7-2	NA	NA	TRBJ2-1	CASSAESGDYNEQFF	TGTGCCAGCAGCGCCGAGTCAGGTGATTACAATGAGCAGTTCTTC
TRBV30	TRBD1	few	TRBJ1-4	CAGGQGSFEKLFF	TGTGCCGGGGGACAGGGGAGCTTTGAAAAACTGTTTTTT
TRBV5-6	NA	NA	TRBJ1-4	CASTPGISEKLFF	TGTGCCAGCACCCCGGGAATATCTGAAAAACTGTTTTTT
TRBV5-4	NA	NA	TRBJ1-1	CASSLERGGTEAFF	TGTGCCAGCAGCTTGGAGAGGGGGGGGACTGAAGCTTTCTTT
TRBV28	NA	NA	TRBJ2-7	CATFGGPGYEQYF	TGTGCCACCTTCGGGGGGCCGGGCTACGAGCAGTACTTC
TRBV5-6	NA	NA	TRBJ1-3	CASSTQGNTIYF	TGTGCCAGCAGCACACAGGGAAACACCATATATTTT
TRBV7-3	NA	NA	TRBJ2-7	CASSPSYEQYF	TGTGCCAGCAGCCCATCCTACGAGCAGTACTTC
TRBV6-5	NA	NA	TRBJ2-3	CASSPLRRADTQYF	TGTGCCAGCAGTCCCCTGAGGCGGGCAGATACGCAGTATTTT